The rows below give T cell receptor beta chains drawn from one sample of a study of monozygotic twins with inflammatory bowel disease. Following a re-call of the 5' RACE reads, TCRdb has one entry per CDR3 protein and lacks DNA. The ten top clones account for less than 2.5%, within a sample of about 420,000 distinct CDR3 sequences. The sample was blood. All receptors derive from a human donor with ulcerative colitis or Crohn's disease, or a healthy co-twin of an affected twin (not recorded which). Both conserved end residues are part of each CDR3. Each record gives: CDR3 protein, V gene, J gene.

CASSRDTYEQYF	TRBV19	TRBJ2-7
CATSDAGQGGTGELFF	TRBV24-1	TRBJ2-2
CASSSHQETQYF	TRBV5-1	TRBJ2-5
CATSSLSNQPQHF	TRBV24-1	TRBJ1-5
CASSRWLGGGTLVRDSPLHF	TRBV4-3	TRBJ1-6
CAISESGKPGRNTGELFF	TRBV10-3	TRBJ2-2
CSASSTSGPPREAFF	TRBV20-1	TRBJ1-1
CASGQAGEQYF	TRBV19	TRBJ2-7
CASSLTPLSTDTQYF	TRBV5-1	TRBJ2-3
CASSQGPANTEAFF	TRBV5-1	TRBJ1-1
CAISAPKVEQYF	TRBV10-3	TRBJ2-7
CASSLGDRGQQFF	TRBV28	TRBJ2-1
CSARDYRELFF	TRBV20-1	TRBJ2-2
CASSPLPGAITEAFF	TRBV7-2	TRBJ1-1
CAISEFRRGAQETKYF	TRBV10-3	TRBJ2-5
CASSLTGTASNEKLFF	TRBV5-1	TRBJ1-4
CSATTAGESYEQYF	TRBV20-1	TRBJ2-7
CASGVLGGNTGELFF	TRBV3-1	TRBJ2-2
CASSPTVYGNEQFF	TRBV7-6	TRBJ2-1
CASSYEVRSAETQYF	TRBV6-5	TRBJ2-5
CASSRGSDELVF	TRBV5-1	TRBJ1-4
CASSLVAARNEQFF	TRBV7-2	TRBJ2-1
CASSFPNTGELFF	TRBV7-2	TRBJ2-2
CSARDRGLSNQPQHF	TRBV20-1	TRBJ1-5
CASSQLQGQVYTF	TRBV3-1	TRBJ1-2
CASSRTNTDTQYF	TRBV14	TRBJ2-3
CAWRIVASTEAFF	TRBV30	TRBJ1-1
CASSHFTGSGNTIYF	TRBV6-1	TRBJ1-3
CASRPGNSPLHF	TRBV6-5	TRBJ1-6
CAWGLENTEAFF	TRBV30	TRBJ1-1
CASSFQGHTEAFF	TRBV27	TRBJ1-1
CASSSHSGASDEQFF	TRBV5-1	TRBJ2-1
CSARGDLSYEQYF	TRBV20-1	TRBJ2-7
CASSLRAGVGSPLHF	TRBV28	TRBJ1-6
CASSLKGARDNEQFF	TRBV7-9	TRBJ2-1
CASSPMDYYEQYF	TRBV27	TRBJ2-7
CASSPDRAEAFF	TRBV12-3/TRBV12-4	TRBJ1-1
CASSFASGGYEQYF	TRBV5-1	TRBJ2-7
CASSYRGPAPDTQYF	TRBV6-5	TRBJ2-3
CATAQGPGANTGELFF	TRBV6-2/TRBV6-3	TRBJ2-2
CASSPGSTNPNTGELFF	TRBV7-9	TRBJ2-2
CASSLSTGWNEQYF	TRBV11-1	TRBJ2-7
CASSPASKGPYEQYF	TRBV13	TRBJ2-7
CSVGKGLENTEAFF	TRBV29-1	TRBJ1-1
CASSPGTVSNQPQHF	TRBV18	TRBJ1-5
CASSQDGRPPYEQYF	TRBV4-3	TRBJ2-7
CASSAGFDGYTF	TRBV9	TRBJ1-2
CASSLARGGRYEQYF	TRBV7-2	TRBJ2-7
CASSFSILAGSYEQYF	TRBV18	TRBJ2-7
CASSLTSGRLGGELFF	TRBV7-9	TRBJ2-2
CASRGQGNEKLFF	TRBV5-4	TRBJ1-4
CSVAPGQSTDTQYF	TRBV29-1	TRBJ2-3
CSVDWRDRGDTQYF	TRBV29-1	TRBJ2-3
CASSFFGGQAWTDTQYF	TRBV7-8	TRBJ2-3
CATRLAGDTQYF	TRBV7-2	TRBJ2-3
CASSQDQGTNEKLFF	TRBV4-1	TRBJ1-4
CASSRGQSNNQPQHF	TRBV5-1	TRBJ1-5
CASSWYPGLTYSYEQYF	TRBV6-2/TRBV6-3	TRBJ2-7
CASSPLGASYDEQYF	TRBV18	TRBJ2-7
CASSKGLGEDTQYF	TRBV5-8	TRBJ2-3